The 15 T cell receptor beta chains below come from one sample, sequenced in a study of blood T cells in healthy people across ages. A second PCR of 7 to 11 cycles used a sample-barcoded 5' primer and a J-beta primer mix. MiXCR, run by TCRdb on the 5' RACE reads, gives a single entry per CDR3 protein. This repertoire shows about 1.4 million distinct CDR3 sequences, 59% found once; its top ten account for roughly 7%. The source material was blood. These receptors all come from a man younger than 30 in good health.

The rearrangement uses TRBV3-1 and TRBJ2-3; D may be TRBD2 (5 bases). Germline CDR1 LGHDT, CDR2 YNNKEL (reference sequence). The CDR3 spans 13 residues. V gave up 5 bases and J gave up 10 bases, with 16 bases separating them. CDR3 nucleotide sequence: TGTGCCAGCAGCTCCCGGACCATGGGAGCGCAGTATTTT. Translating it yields CASSSRTMGAQYF.

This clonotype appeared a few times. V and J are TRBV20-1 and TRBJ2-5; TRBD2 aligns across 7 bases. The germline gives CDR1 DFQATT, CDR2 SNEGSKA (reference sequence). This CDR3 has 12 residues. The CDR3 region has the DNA TGCAGCTCCCGACTAGCACAGGAGACCCAGTACTTC. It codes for CSSRLAQETQYF.

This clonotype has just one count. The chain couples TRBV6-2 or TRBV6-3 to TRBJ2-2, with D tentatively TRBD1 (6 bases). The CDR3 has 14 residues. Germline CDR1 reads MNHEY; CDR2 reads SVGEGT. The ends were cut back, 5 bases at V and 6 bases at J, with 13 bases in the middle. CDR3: CASSGIRGSGELFF. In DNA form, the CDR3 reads TGTGCCAGCAGTGGGATCAGGGGCTCCGGGGAGCTGTTTTTT.

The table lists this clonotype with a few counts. CDR3 in DNA: TGTGCCAGCAGCGTGGGAGAAGCGCAGTATTTT. Translating gives CASSVGEAQYF. The chain couples TRBV27 to TRBJ2-3, with a tentative D call TRBD2 (5 bases). The CDR3 loop spans 11 amino acids. The V and J ends lost 6 bases and 10 bases respectively, with 11 bases between them. The germline gives CDR1 MNHEY, CDR2 SMNVEV (reference sequence).

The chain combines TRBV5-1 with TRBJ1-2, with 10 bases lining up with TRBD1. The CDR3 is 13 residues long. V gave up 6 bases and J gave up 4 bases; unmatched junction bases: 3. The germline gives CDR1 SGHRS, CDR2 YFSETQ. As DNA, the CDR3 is TGCGCCAGCAAGACAGGGGGCGGCTATGGCTACACCTTC. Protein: CASKTGGGYGYTF.

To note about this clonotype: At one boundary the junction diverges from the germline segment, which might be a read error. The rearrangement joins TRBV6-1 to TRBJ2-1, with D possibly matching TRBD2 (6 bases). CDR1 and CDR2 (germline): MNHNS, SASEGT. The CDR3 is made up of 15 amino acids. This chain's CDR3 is CACSPRSGRDNEQFF. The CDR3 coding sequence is TGTGCCTGCAGCCCGCGTTCCGGGAGAGACAATGAGCAGTTCTTC.

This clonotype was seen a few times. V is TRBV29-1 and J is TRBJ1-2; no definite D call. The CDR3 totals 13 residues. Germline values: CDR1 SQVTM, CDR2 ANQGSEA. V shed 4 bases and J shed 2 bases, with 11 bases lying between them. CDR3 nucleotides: TGCAGCGTTGCCGACGGAGGAAACTATGGCTACACCTTC. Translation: CSVADGGNYGYTF.

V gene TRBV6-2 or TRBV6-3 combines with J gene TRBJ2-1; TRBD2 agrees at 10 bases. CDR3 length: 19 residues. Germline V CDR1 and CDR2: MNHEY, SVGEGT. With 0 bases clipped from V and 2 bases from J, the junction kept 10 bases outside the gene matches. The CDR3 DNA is TGTGCCAGCAGTTACTCGATGACGGCTAGCGGGGGACCCTACAATGAGCAGTTCTTC. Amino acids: CASSYSMTASGGPYNEQFF.

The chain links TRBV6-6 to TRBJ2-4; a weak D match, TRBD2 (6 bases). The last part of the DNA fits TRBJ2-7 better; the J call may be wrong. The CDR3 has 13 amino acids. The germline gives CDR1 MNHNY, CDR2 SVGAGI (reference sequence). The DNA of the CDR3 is TGTGCCAGCAGCGCTAGCGATAGGTACGAGCAGTACTTC. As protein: CASSASDRYEQYF.

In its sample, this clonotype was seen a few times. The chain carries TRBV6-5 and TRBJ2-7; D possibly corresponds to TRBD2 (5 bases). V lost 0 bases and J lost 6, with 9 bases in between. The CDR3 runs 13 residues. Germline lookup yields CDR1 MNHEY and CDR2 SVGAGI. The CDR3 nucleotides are TGTGCCAGCAGTTACTCCGAACGGGGCGAGCAGTACTTC. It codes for CASSYSERGEQYF.

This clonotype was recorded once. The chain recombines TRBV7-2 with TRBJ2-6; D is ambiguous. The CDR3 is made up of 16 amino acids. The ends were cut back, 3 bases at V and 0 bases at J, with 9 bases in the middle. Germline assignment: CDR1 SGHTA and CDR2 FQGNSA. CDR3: CASSFTARSGANVLTF. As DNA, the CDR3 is TGTGCCAGCAGCTTTACAGCGCGCTCTGGGGCCAACGTCCTGACTTTC. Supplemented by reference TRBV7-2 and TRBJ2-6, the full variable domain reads GAGVSQSPSNKVTEKGKDVELRCDPISGHTALYWYRQSLGQGLEFLIYFQGNSAPDKSGLPSDRFSAERTGGSVSTLTIQRTQQEDSAVYLCASSFTARSGANVLTFGAGSRLTVL.

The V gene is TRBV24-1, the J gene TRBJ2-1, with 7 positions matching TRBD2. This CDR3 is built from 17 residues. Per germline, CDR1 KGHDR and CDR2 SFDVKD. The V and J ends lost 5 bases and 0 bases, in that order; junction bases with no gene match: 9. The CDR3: CATSAPVTGGSYNEQFF. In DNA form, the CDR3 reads TGTGCCACCAGTGCTCCAGTAACGGGGGGCTCCTACAATGAGCAGTTCTTC.

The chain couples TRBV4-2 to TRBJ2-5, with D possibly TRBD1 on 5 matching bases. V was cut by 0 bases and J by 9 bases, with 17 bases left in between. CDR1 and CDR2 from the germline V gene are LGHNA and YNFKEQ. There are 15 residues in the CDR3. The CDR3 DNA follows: TGTGCCAGCAGCCAAGATCGTGGTAGGGGCTTGCCCCAGTACTTC. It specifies CASSQDRGRGLPQYF.

The CDR3 reads CASSQDERAYNEQFF. In DNA form, the CDR3 reads TGCGCCAGCAGCCAAGATGAAAGGGCCTACAATGAGCAGTTCTTC. This chain links TRBV4-3 with TRBJ2-1; D gene unclear. The V and J ends lost 0 bases and 2 bases respectively, with 8 bases between them. This CDR3 is 15 amino acids long. The V gene's germline CDR1 is LGHNA and CDR2 YSLEER.

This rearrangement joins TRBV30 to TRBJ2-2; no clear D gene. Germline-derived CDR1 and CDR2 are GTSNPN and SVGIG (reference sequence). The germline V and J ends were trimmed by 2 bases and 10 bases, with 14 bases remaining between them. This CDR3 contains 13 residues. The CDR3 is CAWSRMTPPELFF. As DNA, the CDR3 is TGTGCCTGGAGTCGTATGACCCCCCCGGAGCTGTTTTTT.